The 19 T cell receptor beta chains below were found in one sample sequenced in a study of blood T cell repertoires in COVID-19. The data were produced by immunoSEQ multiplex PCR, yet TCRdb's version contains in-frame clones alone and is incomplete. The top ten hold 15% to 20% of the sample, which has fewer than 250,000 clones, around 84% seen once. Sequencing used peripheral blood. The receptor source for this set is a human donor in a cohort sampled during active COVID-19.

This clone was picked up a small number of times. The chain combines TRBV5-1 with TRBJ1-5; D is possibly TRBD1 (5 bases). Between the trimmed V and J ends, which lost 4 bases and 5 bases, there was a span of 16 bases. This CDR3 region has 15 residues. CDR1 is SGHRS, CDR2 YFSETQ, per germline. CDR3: CASSLLTGPDQPQHF. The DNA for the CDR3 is TGCGCCAGCAGCCTCTTAACAGGTCCCGATCAGCCCCAGCATTTT.

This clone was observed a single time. The CDR3 loop is CASSKSTGQEEGYTF. Here the CDR3 DNA reads TGTGCCAGCTCAAAGTCCACGGGACAGGAAGAGGGCTACACCTTC. This chain joins TRBV18 and TRBJ1-2, with 8 bases that match TRBD1. Trimming cost V 5 bases and J 8 bases; bases outside gene matches: 13. This CDR3 has 15 residues. CDR1 and CDR2 from the germline V gene are KGHSH and LQKENI. Using reference TRBV18 and TRBJ1-2 for the parts outside the CDR3, the full variable domain is NAGVMQNPRHLVRRRGQEARLRCSPMKGHSHVYWYRQLPEEGLKFMVYLQKENIIDESGMPKERFSAEFPKEGPSILRIQQVVRGDSAAYFCASSKSTGQEEGYTFGSGTRLTVV.

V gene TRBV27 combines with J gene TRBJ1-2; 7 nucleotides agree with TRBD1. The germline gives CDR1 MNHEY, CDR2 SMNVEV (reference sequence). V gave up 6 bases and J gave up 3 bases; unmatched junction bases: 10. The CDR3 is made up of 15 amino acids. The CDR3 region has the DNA TGTGCCAGCAGAGAGAGGGGGCAAGGCTACTATGGCTACACCTTC. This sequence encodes CASRERGQGYYGYTF.

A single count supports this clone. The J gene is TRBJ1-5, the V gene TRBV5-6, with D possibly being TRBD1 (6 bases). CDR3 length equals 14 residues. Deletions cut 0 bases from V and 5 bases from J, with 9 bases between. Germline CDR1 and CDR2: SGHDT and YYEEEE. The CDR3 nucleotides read TGTGCCAGCAGCTTGGGACAGGACTATCAGCCCCAGCATTTT. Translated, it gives CASSLGQDYQPQHF.

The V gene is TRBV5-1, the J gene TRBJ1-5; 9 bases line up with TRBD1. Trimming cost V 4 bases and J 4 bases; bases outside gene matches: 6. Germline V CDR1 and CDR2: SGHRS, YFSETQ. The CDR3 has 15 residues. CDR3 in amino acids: CASSTGTGSNQPQHF. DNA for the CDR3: TGCGCCAGCAGCACCGGGACAGGGTCTAATCAGCCCCAGCATTTT.

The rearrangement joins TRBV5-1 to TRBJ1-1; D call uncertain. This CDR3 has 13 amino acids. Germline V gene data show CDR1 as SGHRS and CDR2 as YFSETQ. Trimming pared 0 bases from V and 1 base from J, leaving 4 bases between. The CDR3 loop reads CASSLGPNTEAFF. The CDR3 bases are TGCGCCAGCAGCTTGGGGCCGAACACTGAAGCTTTCTTT.

CDR3 DNA sequence: TGCGCCAGCAGCTTGGCCGGTTTTTTAGCGGGAGGGCCGAAGACCCAGTACTTC. Amino acid sequence: CASSLAGFLAGGPKTQYF. V usage is TRBV5-1 and J usage is TRBJ2-5; TRBD2 agrees at 11 bases. The junction had 13 bases not matched to a gene; V was cut back by 0 bases and J by 6 bases. The CDR3 is 18 amino acids. CDR1 and CDR2 from the germline V gene are SGHRS and YFSETQ. The full variable domain, rest sourced from reference TRBV5-1 and TRBJ2-5, is KAGVTQTPRYLIKTRGQQVTLSCSPISGHRSVSWYQQTPGQGLQFLFEYFSETQRNKGNFPGRFSGRQFSNSRSEMNVSTLELGDSALYLCASSLAGFLAGGPKTQYFGPGTRLLVL.

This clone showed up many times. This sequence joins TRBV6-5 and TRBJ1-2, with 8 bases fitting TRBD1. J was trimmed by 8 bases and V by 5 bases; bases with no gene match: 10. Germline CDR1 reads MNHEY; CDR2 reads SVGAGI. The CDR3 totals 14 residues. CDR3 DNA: TGTGCCAGCAGTCCGCCGGACAGGGCGGGGGGCTACACCTTC. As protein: CASSPPDRAGGYTF.

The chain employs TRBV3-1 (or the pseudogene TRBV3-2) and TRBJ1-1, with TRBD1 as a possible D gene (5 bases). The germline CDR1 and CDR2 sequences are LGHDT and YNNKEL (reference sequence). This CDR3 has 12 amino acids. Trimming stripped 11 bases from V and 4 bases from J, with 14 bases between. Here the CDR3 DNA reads TGTGCCGCTCAGGGCTTAGGCACTGAAGCTTTCTTT. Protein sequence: CAAQGLGTEAFF.

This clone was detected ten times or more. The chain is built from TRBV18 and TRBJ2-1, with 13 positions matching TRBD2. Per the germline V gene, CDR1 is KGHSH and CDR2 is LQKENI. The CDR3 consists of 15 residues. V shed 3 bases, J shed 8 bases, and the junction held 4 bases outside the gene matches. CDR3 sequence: CASSPGTSGIDEQFF. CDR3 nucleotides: TGTGCCAGCTCACCTGGGACTAGCGGGATCGATGAGCAGTTCTTC.

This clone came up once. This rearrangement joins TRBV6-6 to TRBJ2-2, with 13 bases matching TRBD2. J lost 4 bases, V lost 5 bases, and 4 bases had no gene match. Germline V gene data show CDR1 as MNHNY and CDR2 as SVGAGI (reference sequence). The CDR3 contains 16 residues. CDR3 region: CASSPRLAGGTGELFF. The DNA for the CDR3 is TGTGCCAGCAGTCCCCGACTAGCGGGGGGCACCGGGGAGCTGTTTTTT.

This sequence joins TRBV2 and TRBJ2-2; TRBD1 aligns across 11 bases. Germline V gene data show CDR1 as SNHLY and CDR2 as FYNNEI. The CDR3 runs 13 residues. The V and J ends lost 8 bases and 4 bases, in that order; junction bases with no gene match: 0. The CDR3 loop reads CASGTGGTGELFF. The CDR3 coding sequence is TGTGCCAGCGGGACAGGGGGCACCGGGGAGCTGTTTTTT. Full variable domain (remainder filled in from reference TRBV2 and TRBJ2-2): EPEVTQTPSHQVTQMGQEVILRCVPISNHLYFYWYRQILGQKVEFLVSFYNNEISEKSEIFDDQFSVERPDGSNFTLKIRSTKLEDSAMYFCASGTGGTGELFFGEGSRLTVL.

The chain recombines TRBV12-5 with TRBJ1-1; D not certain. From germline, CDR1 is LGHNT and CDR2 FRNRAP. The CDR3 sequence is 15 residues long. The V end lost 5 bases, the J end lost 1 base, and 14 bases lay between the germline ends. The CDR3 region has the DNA TGTGCTAGTGGTCATAGTCTGACTGGGAACACTGAAGCTTTCTTT. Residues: CASGHSLTGNTEAFF.

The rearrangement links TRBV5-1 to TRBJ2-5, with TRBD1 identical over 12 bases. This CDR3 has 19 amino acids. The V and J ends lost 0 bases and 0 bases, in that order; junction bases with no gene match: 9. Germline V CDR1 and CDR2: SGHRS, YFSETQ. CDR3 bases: TGCGCCAGCAGCTTGGGGCGGGACAGGGGGCAATGGAACCAAGAGACCCAGTACTTC. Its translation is CASSLGRDRGQWNQETQYF. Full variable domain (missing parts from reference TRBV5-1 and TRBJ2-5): KAGVTQTPRYLIKTRGQQVTLSCSPISGHRSVSWYQQTPGQGLQFLFEYFSETQRNKGNFPGRFSGRQFSNSRSEMNVSTLELGDSALYLCASSLGRDRGQWNQETQYFGPGTRLLVL.

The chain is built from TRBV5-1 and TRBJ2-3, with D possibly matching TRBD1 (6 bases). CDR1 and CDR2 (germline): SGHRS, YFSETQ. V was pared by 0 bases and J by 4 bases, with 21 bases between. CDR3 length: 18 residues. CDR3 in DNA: TGCGCCAGCAGCTTGGCCCTAGGGGCTAGTGGGGGCCCAGATACGCAGTATTTT. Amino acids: CASSLALGASGGPDTQYF.

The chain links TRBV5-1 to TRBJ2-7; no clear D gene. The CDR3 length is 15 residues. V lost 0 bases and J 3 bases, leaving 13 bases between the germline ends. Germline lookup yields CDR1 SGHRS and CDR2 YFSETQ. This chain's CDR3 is CASSLATAPVYEQYF. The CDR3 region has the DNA TGCGCCAGCAGCTTGGCCACAGCTCCAGTCTACGAGCAGTACTTC.

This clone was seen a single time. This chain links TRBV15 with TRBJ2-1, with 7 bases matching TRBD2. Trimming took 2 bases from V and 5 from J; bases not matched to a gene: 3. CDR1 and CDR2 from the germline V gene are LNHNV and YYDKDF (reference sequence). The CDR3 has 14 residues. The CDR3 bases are TGTGCCACCAGCAGAAGCGGGACTCACAATGAGCAGTTCTTC. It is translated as CATSRSGTHNEQFF.

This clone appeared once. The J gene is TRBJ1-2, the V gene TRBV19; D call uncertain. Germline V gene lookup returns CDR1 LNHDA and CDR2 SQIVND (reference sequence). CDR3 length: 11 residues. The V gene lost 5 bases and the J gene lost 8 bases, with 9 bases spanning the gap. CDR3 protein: CASSHQRGYTF. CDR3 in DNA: TGTGCCAGTAGTCACCAGCGCGGCTACACCTTC.

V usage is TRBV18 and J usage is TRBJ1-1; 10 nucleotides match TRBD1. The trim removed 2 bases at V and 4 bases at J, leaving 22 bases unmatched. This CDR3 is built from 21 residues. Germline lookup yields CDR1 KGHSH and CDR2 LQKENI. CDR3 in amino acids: CASSPDLGTGDDVFDGTEAFF. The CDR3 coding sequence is TGTGCCAGCTCACCAGATCTTGGGACAGGGGACGACGTTTTTGATGGCACTGAAGCTTTCTTT.